Sequencing of this T cell receptor (beta chain) was carried out in a study of early T cells in non-severe SARS-CoV-2 infection. Study details: It was bulk RNA from unsorted whole blood that was sequenced, and the chains were unpaired. Study-wide findings and caveats: Clonotype matching in VDJdb favored anti-spike CD8 responses and did not capture private and CD4 specificities.

Molecules of cDNA were individually given unique molecular identifiers that were attached to them. TCRdb fed the 5' RACE reads into MiXCR, producing one record per CDR3 protein. Altogether roughly 66,000 distinct CDR3 sequences are present, over 8% being singletons, with the ten largest covering 3.2%. Worth noting for this clonotype: The antigen is undetermined.

The source material was whole blood. This TCR came from an adult who was a healthcare worker with PCR-confirmed SARS-CoV-2 infection or an uninfected control (not recorded which).

The CDR3 DNA reads TGCAGCGCCGAGGTGGGCATGAGGGCTTTCTTT. It specifies CSAEVGMRAFF. The genes are TRBV29-1 and TRBJ1-1; D uncertain. The CDR3 runs 11 residues. Germline V CDR1 and CDR2: SQVTM, ANQGSEA. V gave up 7 bases and J gave up 11 bases, with 17 bases separating them.